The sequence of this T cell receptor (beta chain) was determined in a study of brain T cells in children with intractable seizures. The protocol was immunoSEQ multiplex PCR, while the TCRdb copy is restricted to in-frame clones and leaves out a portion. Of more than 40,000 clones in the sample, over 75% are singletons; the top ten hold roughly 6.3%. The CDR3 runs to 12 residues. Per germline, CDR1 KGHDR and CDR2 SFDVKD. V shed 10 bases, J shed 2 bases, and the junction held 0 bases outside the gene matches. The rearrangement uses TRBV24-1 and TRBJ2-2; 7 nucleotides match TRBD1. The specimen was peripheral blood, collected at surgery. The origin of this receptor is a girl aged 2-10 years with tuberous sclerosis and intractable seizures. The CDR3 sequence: CATGGNTGELFF. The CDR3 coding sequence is TGTGCCACAGGGGGCAACACCGGGGAGCTGTTTTTT.